This T cell receptor beta chain was recorded in a study of monozygotic twins with inflammatory bowel disease. From its re-call of the 5' RACE reads, TCRdb lists each CDR3 protein once, without DNA. The sample table includes 420,000 or so distinct CDR3 sequences. The CDR3 has 12 amino acids. The V gene's germline CDR1 is SGHRS and CDR2 YFSETQ. Sequenced: blood. The chain has TRBV5-1 and TRBJ2-3. The sequence was collected from a human donor with ulcerative colitis or Crohn's disease, or a healthy co-twin of an affected twin (not recorded which). CDR3 sequence reads: CAGSLTLDTQYF.